This T cell receptor beta chain came from a study of T cell repertoires in cytomegalovirus infection. Study at large: Matching HLA type and CMV infection were both indicated by public TCR beta signatures.

MiXCR, applied by TCRdb to the reads, yields one record per CDR3 protein. The sample lists roughly 280,000 distinct CDR3 sequences, around 20% occurring once. For this clonotype: The antigen is not known.

The study, taken as a whole, reports: CMV carriers with the relevant HLA were identified by cumulative public TCR beta family frequency. Clonotype analysis showed dominance of the ex vivo response by HLA-C-restricted CMV-specific TCR beta clonotypes.

The source was cultured PBMCs, collected from culture after CMV antigen stimulation. This TCR derives from a human donor in good health (CMV status not recorded). Some clones in this sample may be carry-over from other donors' samples.

The CDR3: CSARTNYGYTF. CDR3 DNA sequence: TGCAGTGCCAGAACTAACTATGGCTACACCTTC. The chain carries TRBV20-1 and TRBJ1-2; D gene uncertain. CDR1 is DFQATT and CDR2 is SNEGSKA in the germline V gene (reference sequence). The germline V and J ends were trimmed by 6 bases and 0 bases, with 5 bases remaining between them. The CDR3 is 11 residues long.